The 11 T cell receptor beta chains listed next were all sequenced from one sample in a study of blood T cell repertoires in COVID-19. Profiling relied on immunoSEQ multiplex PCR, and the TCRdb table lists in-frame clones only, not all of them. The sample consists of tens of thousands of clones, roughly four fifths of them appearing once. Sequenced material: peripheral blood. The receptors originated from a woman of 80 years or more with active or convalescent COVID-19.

CDR3 protein: CASSLGGRTETQYF. The CDR3 region has the DNA TGTGCCAGCAGCCTCGGGGGACGGACGGAGACCCAGTACTTC. V gene TRBV6-5 combines with J gene TRBJ2-5; maybe TRBD2 (6 bases). V was clipped by 6 bases and J by 5 bases, with 16 bases between them. CDR1 is MNHEY and CDR2 is SVGAGI in the germline V gene. This CDR3 region has 14 residues.

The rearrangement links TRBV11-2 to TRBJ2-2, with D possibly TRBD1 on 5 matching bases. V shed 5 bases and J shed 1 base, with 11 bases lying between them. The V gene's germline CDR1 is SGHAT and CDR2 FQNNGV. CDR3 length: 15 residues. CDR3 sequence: CASSRLTGNTGELFF. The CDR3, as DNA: TGTGCCAGCAGCCGCCTTACAGGGAACACCGGGGAGCTGTTTTTT. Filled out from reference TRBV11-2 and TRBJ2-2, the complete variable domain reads EAGVAQSPRYKIIEKRQSVAFWCNPISGHATLYWYQQILGQGPKLLIQFQNNGVVDDSQLPKDRFSAERLKGVDSTLKIQPAKLEDSAVYLCASSRLTGNTGELFFGEGSRLTVL.

The CDR3: CASRETSGGREANEQYF. The DNA of the CDR3 is TGCGCCAGCAGAGAGACTAGCGGGGGGCGAGAGGCCAACGAGCAGTACTTC. V usage is TRBV10-1 and J usage is TRBJ2-7; TRBD2 matches at 13 bases. V dropped 6 bases and J dropped 5; count of bases not matched to a gene: 13. This CDR3 is 17 amino acids long. Germline CDR1 reads WNHNN; CDR2 reads SYGVQD (reference sequence).

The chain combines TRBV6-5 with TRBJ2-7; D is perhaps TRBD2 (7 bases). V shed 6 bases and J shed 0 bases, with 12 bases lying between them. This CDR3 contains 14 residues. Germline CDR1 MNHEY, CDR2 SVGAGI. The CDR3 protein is CASRRGGTSYEQYF. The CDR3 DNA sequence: TGTGCCAGCAGAAGGGGGGGGACCTCCTACGAGCAGTACTTC.

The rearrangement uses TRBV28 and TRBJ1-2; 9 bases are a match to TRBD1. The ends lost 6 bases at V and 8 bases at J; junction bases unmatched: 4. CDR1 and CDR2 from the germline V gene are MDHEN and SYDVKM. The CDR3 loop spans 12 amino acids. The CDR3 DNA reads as TGTGCCAGCAGCACAGGGGGCCAAGGCTACACCTTC. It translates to CASSTGGQGYTF.

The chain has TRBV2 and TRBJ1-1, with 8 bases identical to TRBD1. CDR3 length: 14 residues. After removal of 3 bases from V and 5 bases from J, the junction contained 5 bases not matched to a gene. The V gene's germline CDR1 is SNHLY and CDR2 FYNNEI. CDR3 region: CASSEPRGQTEAFF. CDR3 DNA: TGTGCCAGCAGTGAGCCCAGGGGGCAAACTGAAGCTTTCTTT.

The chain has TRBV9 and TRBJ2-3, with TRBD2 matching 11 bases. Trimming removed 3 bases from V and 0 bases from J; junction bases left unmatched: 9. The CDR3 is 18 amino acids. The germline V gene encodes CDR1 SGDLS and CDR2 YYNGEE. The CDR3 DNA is TGTGCCAGCAGCGCGCGCGGGGGACTAGCGGACAGCACAGATACGCAGTATTTT. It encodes CASSARGGLADSTDTQYF.

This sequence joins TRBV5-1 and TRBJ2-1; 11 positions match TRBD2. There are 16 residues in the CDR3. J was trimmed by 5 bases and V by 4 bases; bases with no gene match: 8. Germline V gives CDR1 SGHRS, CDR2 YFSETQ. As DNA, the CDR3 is TGCGCCAGCAGCCTCACTACTAGCGGGGGCAACAATGAGCAGTTCTTC. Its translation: CASSLTTSGGNNEQFF.

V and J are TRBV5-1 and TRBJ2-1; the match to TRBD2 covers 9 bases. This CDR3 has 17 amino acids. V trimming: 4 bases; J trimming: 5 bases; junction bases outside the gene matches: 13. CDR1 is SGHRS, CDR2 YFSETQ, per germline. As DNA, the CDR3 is TGCGCCAGCAGCCCTGGGTTGCGGGGGGGCCGTGACAATGAGCAGTTCTTC. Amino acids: CASSPGLRGGRDNEQFF. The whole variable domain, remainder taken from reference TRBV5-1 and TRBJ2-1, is KAGVTQTPRYLIKTRGQQVTLSCSPISGHRSVSWYQQTPGQGLQFLFEYFSETQRNKGNFPGRFSGRQFSNSRSEMNVSTLELGDSALYLCASSPGLRGGRDNEQFFGPGTRLTVL.

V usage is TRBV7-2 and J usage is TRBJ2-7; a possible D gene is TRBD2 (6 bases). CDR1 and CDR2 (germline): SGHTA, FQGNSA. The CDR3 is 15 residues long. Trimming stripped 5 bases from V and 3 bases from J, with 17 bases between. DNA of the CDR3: TGTGCCAGCAGCCCGGCCGGGGGATCCCTCTACGAGCAGTACTTC. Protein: CASSPAGGSLYEQYF.

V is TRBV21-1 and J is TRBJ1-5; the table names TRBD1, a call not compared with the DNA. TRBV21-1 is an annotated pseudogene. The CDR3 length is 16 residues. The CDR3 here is CASTHSGTGFCQPQHF. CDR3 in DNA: TGTGCCAGCACCCATTCCGGGACAGGGTTTTGTCAGCCCCAGCATTTT.